This T cell receptor beta chain appears in the sequencing data of a study of Graves' ophthalmopathy and Graves' hyperthyroidism listed by TCRdb under 2018. For context, the study as a whole: Peripheral blood was collected before any treatment was given, at the time of initial diagnosis. The roughly 94 discovery patients were randomly split 7:3 into training and test sets. The study used TCR beta repertoire signatures to distinguish Graves' ophthalmopathy from Graves' hyperthyroidism and to predict progression to ophthalmopathy. For independent validation, a separate cohort was made up of 18 to 20 hyperthyroidism patients plus 17 patients who later progressed from hyperthyroidism to ophthalmopathy. In several hyperthyroidism patients, the T-cell repertoire of thyroid tissue was compared with the T-cell repertoire of blood. Following sample collection, hyperthyroidism patients were given methimazole at a starting dose of 30 mg daily, and ophthalmopathy patients were given high-dose intravenous methylprednisolone. A discovery set of about a hundred patients (roughly 43 ophthalmopathy, about 55 stable hyperthyroidism) was enrolled to explore V-J signatures distinguishing ophthalmopathy from hyperthyroidism. In total, approximately 130 blood samples were TCR-sequenced: fewer than 50 ophthalmopathy, some 75 hyperthyroidism and some 17 hyperthyroidism-to-ophthalmopathy patients. The study at large found these results: Among expanded thyroid clonotypes with frequency above 0.001, most also showed up in blood, which suggests that blood repertoires may reflect the thyroid immune response. Sample size was not predetermined statistically, and investigators were not blinded to group allocation. Ophthalmopathy was separated from stable hyperthyroidism by the 13-signature model with about 89% sensitivity and roughly 82% specificity in cross-validation and with 80%/75% in the test set. In validation, the model predicted ophthalmopathy progression with 55% to 71% sensitivity and about 73% specificity; some 13 predicted patients were CT-confirmed with GO in a median of about 7.1 months.

V sheds 5 bases and J sheds 11 bases, leaving 15 bases between their ends. The CDR3 runs 12 residues from the cysteine to the phenylalanine. Only CDR3 DNA is held: 36 bases, read in frame from base 1. CDR1 and CDR2, looked up from the germline V gene, are MNHEY and SVGAGI. Many counts were recorded for this clonotype. Its antigen is unknown. No base quality values were provided; no much bigger clone lies one nucleotide off. The ophthalmopathy patients had moderately to severely active disease, with a Clinical Activity Score of 3 or higher, a NOSPECS grade of 4 or higher, and a disease duration of less than 3 months. Patients were excluded if they had other autoimmune diseases, uncontrolled infections, pregnancy or lactation. Diagnosis relied on clinical symptoms, serum thyroxine, TRAb, thyroid ultrasound and orbital computed tomography. Using Ficoll-Paque density gradient centrifugation, PBMCs were isolated from about 10 ml of fresh peripheral blood. Total RNA was extracted using Trizol reagent, and RNA quality was checked on an Agilent 2100 Bioanalyzer.

For repertoire sequencing, TCR beta CDR3 regions were amplified from RNA transcripts. A first-round RT-PCR used HTBI primers with the Qiagen OneStep RT-PCR kit, followed by a second-round multiplex PCR, size selection and purification. The libraries underwent paired-end sequencing with 100 bp reads on an Illumina HiSeq2000. On the study's bioinformatics: SOAPnuke was used to process the reads, throwing out any read that had adapters, had uncalled bases, had a mean Phred below 15, or lacked an exact constant-primer or identifier match. COPE v1.2.5 was used to merge the high-quality paired reads. Each unique nucleotide sequence was defined as a clonotype, and clonotypes were aligned to IMGT TRB V, D and J references with MiTCR v1.1. The analysis was limited to V-J combinations with a frequency above 0.0001, which together covered 99% to 99.2% of the repertoires. For each V-J combination, a TCR clonal expansion and chaos score was defined as F50 clonal expansion divided by the chaos observed in the TCRdist matrix. Welch's t-statistics and random forest were used to reduce features to 13 V-J combinations, which were fed into a naive Bayes classifier. The Morisita-Horn index was used to measure how similar the thyroid and blood repertoires were. TCRdb reran the public reads through fastp at Q25 and MiXCR, keeping productive beta chains. Records with the same CDR3 protein are collapsed into one entry carrying the most frequent genes and DNA. The V and J calls reflect TCRdb's pipeline rather than the authors' work. The sample contains about 210,000 distinct CDR3 sequences, over 25% of them found a single time. The ten most abundant clones make up approximately 9.1% of the sample.

Material for sequencing was peripheral blood. The sequence was collected from a man between 50 and 59 years old with Graves' ophthalmopathy. Donor details come from another sample of the same person, matched by shared clones. Recombination connected TRBV6-5 to TRBJ1-1; D gene: possibly TRBD1, on 5 matching bases. DNA sequence: TGTGCCAGCAGTCCTCAGGGATCCCGCGCTTTCTTT. It translates to CASSPQGSRAFF.